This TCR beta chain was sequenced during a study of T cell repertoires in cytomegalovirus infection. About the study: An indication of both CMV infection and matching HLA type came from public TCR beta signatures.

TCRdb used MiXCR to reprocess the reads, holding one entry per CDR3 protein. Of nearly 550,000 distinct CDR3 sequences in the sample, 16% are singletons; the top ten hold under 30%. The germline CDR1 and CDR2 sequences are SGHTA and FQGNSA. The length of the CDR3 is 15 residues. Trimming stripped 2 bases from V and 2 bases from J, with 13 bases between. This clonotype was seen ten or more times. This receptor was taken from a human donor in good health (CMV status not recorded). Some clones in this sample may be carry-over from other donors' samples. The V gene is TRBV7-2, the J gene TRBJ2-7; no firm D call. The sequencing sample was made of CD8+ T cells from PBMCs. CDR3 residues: CASSLLHSLAYEQYF. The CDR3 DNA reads TGTGCCAGCAGCTTACTTCACAGTCTAGCCTACGAGCAGTACTTC.